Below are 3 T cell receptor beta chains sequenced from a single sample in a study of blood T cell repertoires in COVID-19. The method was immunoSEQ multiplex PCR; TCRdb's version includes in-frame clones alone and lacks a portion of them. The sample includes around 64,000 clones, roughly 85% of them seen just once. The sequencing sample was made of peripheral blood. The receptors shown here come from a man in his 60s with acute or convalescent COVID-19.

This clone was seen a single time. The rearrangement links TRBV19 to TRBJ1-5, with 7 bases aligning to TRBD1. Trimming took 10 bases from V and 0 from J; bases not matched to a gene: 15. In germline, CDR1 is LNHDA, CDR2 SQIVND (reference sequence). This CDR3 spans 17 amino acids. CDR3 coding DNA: TGTGCCACTAAGGCGCTGGGACAGATTTATAGCAATCAGCCCCAGCATTTT. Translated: CATKALGQIYSNQPQHF. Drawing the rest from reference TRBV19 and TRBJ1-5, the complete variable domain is DGGITQSPKYLFRKEGQNVTLSCEQNLNHDAMYWYRQDPGQGLRLIYYSQIVNDFQKGDIAEGYSVSREKKESFPLTVTSAQKNPTAFYLCATKALGQIYSNQPQHFGDGTRLSIL.

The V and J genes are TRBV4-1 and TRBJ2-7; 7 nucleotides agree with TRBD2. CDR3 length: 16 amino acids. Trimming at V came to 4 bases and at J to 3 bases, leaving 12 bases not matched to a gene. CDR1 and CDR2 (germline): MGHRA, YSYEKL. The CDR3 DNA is TGCGCCAGCAGCCTCAACACTGGGGGGGTTGGCTACGAGCAGTACTTC. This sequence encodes CASSLNTGGVGYEQYF.

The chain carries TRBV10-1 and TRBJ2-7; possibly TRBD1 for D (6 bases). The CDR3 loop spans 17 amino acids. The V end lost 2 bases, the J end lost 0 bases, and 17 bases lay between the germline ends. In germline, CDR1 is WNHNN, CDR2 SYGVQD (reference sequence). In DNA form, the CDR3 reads TGCGCCAGCAGTGAGGGCTCCGGGACACAGTCCTCCTACGAGCAGTACTTC. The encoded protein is CASSEGSGTQSSYEQYF.